Listed below are T cell receptor beta chains from one sample, sequenced in a study of long-term antiretroviral therapy in people with HIV. The method was immunoSEQ multiplex PCR; TCRdb's version includes in-frame clones alone and lacks a portion of them. The sample consists of fewer than 25,000 clones, over 85% of them appearing once. The sample in question was unsorted PBMCs, obtained less than 5 years after starting antiretroviral therapy. The receptor source for this set is a woman in her fifties or sixties with HIV. CDR3s include the opening cysteine and the closing phenylalanine or tryptophan. The D gene is left open where the match is weak. The listing skips clone size in some rows; elsewhere it reads once, few, many or a size class.

CDR3: CASSYSAGGTEAFF
DNA: TGTGCCAGCAGTTACTCTGCAGGGGGTACTGAAGCTTTCTTT
D: TRBD1
length: 14
V: TRBV6-5
J: TRBJ1-1
size: few

CDR3: CASSAAGDWGTEAFF
DNA: TGTGCCAGTAGTGCAGCAGGGGATTGGGGAACTGAAGCTTTCTTT
D: NA
length: 15
V: TRBV19
J: TRBJ1-1
size: NA

CDR3: CASSSPMTGLNEQFF
DNA: TGTGCCAGCAGCTCACCCATGACAGGTTTGAATGAGCAGTTCTTC
D: NA
length: 15
V: TRBV7-9
J: TRBJ2-1
size: NA

CDR3: CASSLGTAYYGYTF
DNA: TGTGCCAGCAGCTTGGGTACGGCTTACTATGGCTACACCTTC
D: NA
length: 14
V: TRBV5-6
J: TRBJ1-2
size: NA

CDR3: CAWSVVGGANTGELFF
DNA: TGTGCCTGGAGTGTAGTTGGGGGTGCGAACACCGGGGAGCTGTTTTTT
D: NA
length: 16
V: TRBV30
J: TRBJ2-2
size: NA

CDR3: CASSLAYDTGELFF
DNA: TGTGCCAGCAGCTTGGCCTATGACACCGGGGAGCTGTTTTTT
D: NA
length: 14
V: TRBV5-6
J: TRBJ2-2
size: few

CDR3: CASSLYRGLGPQHF
DNA: TGTGCCAGCAGTTTATACAGGGGGCTTGGGCCCCAGCATTTT
D: TRBD1
length: 14
V: TRBV27
J: TRBJ1-5
size: NA

CDR3: CASSPNLVTGLQETQYF
DNA: TGTGCCAGCTCACCTAACTTGGTAACAGGGCTCCAAGAGACCCAGTACTTC
D: NA
length: 17
V: TRBV18
J: TRBJ2-5
size: NA

CDR3: CASSLVSGQETQYF
DNA: TGTGCCAGCAGCTTAGTCTCGGGACAAGAGACCCAGTACTTC
D: NA
length: 14
V: TRBV7-9
J: TRBJ2-5
size: NA

CDR3: CASRPTSDQETQYF
DNA: TGTGCCAGCAGACCTACTAGCGACCAAGAGACCCAGTACTTC
D: TRBD2
length: 14
V: TRBV5-4
J: TRBJ2-5
size: NA

CDR3: CASSLGEIASYEQYF
DNA: TGTGCCAGCAGCTTAGGGGAGATAGCCTCCTACGAGCAGTACTTC
D: NA
length: 15
V: TRBV7-2
J: TRBJ2-7
size: NA

CDR3: CASRLAGGVGTQYF
DNA: TGTGCCAGCAGACTAGCGGGGGGTGTTGGGACCCAGTACTTC
D: TRBD2
length: 14
V: TRBV28
J: TRBJ2-5
size: NA

CDR3: CASSVAGGYNEQFF
DNA: TGTGCCAGTAGTGTGGCGGGAGGGTACAATGAGCAGTTCTTC
D: TRBD2
length: 14
V: TRBV19
J: TRBJ2-1
size: NA

CDR3: CASSYLRQGGNQPQHF
DNA: TGTGCCAGCAGTTACCTTCGACAGGGAGGCAATCAGCCCCAGCATTTT
D: TRBD1
length: 16
V: TRBV28
J: TRBJ1-5
size: NA

CDR3: CASSYGTGVYEQYF
DNA: TGTGCCAGCAGCTATGGGACAGGGGTCTACGAGCAGTACTTC
D: TRBD1
length: 14
V: TRBV5-4
J: TRBJ2-7
size: NA

CDR3: CASKKGQNFNQPQHF
DNA: TGTGCCAGTAAGAAAGGACAGAATTTCAATCAGCCCCAGCATTTT
D: NA
length: 15
V: TRBV19
J: TRBJ1-5
size: NA

CDR3: CASGRGLSQPYGYTF
DNA: TGTGCCAGCGGGAGGGGCCTGTCCCAGCCCTATGGCTACACCTTC
D: NA
length: 15
V: TRBV27
J: TRBJ1-2
size: NA

CDR3: CASSLYPPGQGNQPQHF
DNA: TGTGCCAGCAGCTTGTACCCGCCGGGACAGGGAAATCAGCCCCAGCATTTT
D: TRBD1
length: 17
V: TRBV5-5
J: TRBJ1-5
size: NA

CDR3: CASSEFSYGYTF
DNA: TGTGCCAGCAGTGAATTCAGCTATGGCTACACCTTC
D: NA
length: 12
V: TRBV6-5
J: TRBJ1-2
size: NA

CDR3: CASSLGGSSTDTQYF
DNA: TGCGCCAGCAGCTTAGGCGGGAGCTCCACAGATACGCAGTATTTT
D: TRBD2
length: 15
V: TRBV5-1
J: TRBJ2-3
size: NA

CDR3: CASSQSMDRGRDGYTF
DNA: TGCGCCAGCAGCCAAAGCATGGACAGGGGGCGCGATGGCTACACCTTC
D: TRBD1
length: 16
V: TRBV4-3
J: TRBJ1-2
size: few